A selection of T cell receptor beta chains follows, all from one sample in a study of T cells in Graves' hyperthyroidism and ophthalmopathy. MiXCR, applied by TCRdb to the multiplex PCR reads, yields one record per CDR3 protein. The sample shows 310,000 or so distinct CDR3 sequences, approximately 15% of them seen only once. Material for sequencing was blood. The receptors derive from a woman aged 55-75 years with Graves' ophthalmopathy. Both conserved end residues are trimmed from each CDR3. Part of the rows lack a size; the others show once, few, many or a class for expanded clones.

clone_size	v_call	j_call	cdr3_aa
many	TRBV6-1	TRBJ2-2	ASSSTWERVGELF
many	TRBV7-2	TRBJ1-1	ASSPQTGRGTEAF
few	TRBV11-2	TRBJ1-2	ASSLEGGHRGVYGYT
many	TRBV3-1	TRBJ2-1	ASSQDLGGYNNEQF
few	TRBV10-3	TRBJ1-1	AISHELNTEAS
few	TRBV12-3/TRBV12-4	TRBJ2-5	ASSATVRGETQY
.	TRBV5-5	TRBJ2-5	ASSLDGSWETQY
many	TRBV29-1	TRBJ2-7	SVDRGAGGYEQY
many	TRBV20-1	TRBJ1-1	SAPGHRYTEAF
many	TRBV28	TRBJ1-5	ASSLWPGDQPQH
.	TRBV4-1	TRBJ2-7	ASSQVGQGSSYEQY
.	TRBV30	TRBJ2-3	AWSVTGSDTDTQY
many	TRBV7-2	TRBJ2-3	ASSLRYYTDTQY
.	TRBV2	TRBJ2-5	ADSRTRQETQY
many	TRBV11-3	TRBJ2-1	ASSLGLAGGSNEQF
.	TRBV2	TRBJ2-2	ASSEGRGPGELF
many	TRBV28	TRBJ2-6	ASSLFTANSGANVLT
many	TRBV11-2	TRBJ2-7	ASRYLQSGSEQY
few	TRBV20-1	TRBJ2-2	SARDPASFSGSSGELF
many	TRBV5-1	TRBJ2-3	ASSLLEDTQY
.	TRBV9	TRBJ2-3	ASSVGAGTSTDTQY
.	TRBV19	TRBJ2-7	ASSIGSRTYEQY
many	TRBV11-3	TRBJ2-1	ASSTSGNNYNEQF
many	TRBV7-9	TRBJ2-1	ASSSDRGFNEQF
.	TRBV12-3/TRBV12-4	TRBJ1-3	ASSINTIY
many	TRBV3-1	TRBJ1-4	ASSLYGTAEGEKLF
many	TRBV12-5	TRBJ2-3	ASGSRIGTNTDTQY
few	TRBV20-1	TRBJ2-3	SARDPRAGTDTQY
many	TRBV28	TRBJ2-1	ASSPAGDFYNEQF
many	TRBV4-1	TRBJ2-3	ASSRGEGRRTDTQY
few	TRBV18	TRBJ2-7	ASSPTHLQNSYEQY
many	TRBV12-3/TRBV12-4	TRBJ2-1	ASSPQEGQF
.	TRBV28	TRBJ2-4	ASSSRLAGAGVTKNIQY
.	TRBV4-3	TRBJ2-2	ASSQVLRGANTGELF
.	TRBV6-1	TRBJ2-7	ATGAGASYEQY
few	TRBV5-1	TRBJ1-2	ASSSLQGGYGYT
many	TRBV6-2/TRBV6-3	TRBJ2-4	ASSTGSKQNIQY
few	TRBV16	TRBJ2-7	ASSQWGGGTYEQY
.	TRBV2	TRBJ1-2	ASSEEGGVGHYGYT
.	TRBV9	TRBJ2-3	ASSVTSGRWVTDTQY
many	TRBV28	TRBJ2-7	ASSFGRYEQY
many	TRBV24-1	TRBJ2-2	ATSDPGSGQGSGELF
many	TRBV6-1	TRBJ2-1	ASFSGGGIGEQF
.	TRBV20-1	TRBJ1-6	SAAQGRNSPLH
few	TRBV27	TRBJ1-2	ASSLFPDGGYT
many	TRBV7-9	TRBJ2-5	ASSLVKLQETQY
many	TRBV2	TRBJ2-2	ASSSDRNTGELF
many	TRBV5-5	TRBJ2-1	ASSLSGAIYNEQF
once	TRBV12-3/TRBV12-4	TRBJ2-3	ASSLVGGAADTQY
.	TRBV11-3	TRBJ2-1	ASSLLTSGSEQF
many	TRBV12-3/TRBV12-4	TRBJ2-6	ASSRQGGPGANVLT
few	TRBV4-2	TRBJ2-2	ASSRGPGQGASTTGELF
few	TRBV10-3	TRBJ2-3	AITGTSTDTQY